Listed below are T cell receptor beta chains from one sample, sequenced in a study of CD8 T cells in ankylosing spondylitis. One entry per CDR3 protein, called by TCRdb with MiXCR from the 5' RACE reads. The sample gives approximately 440,000 distinct CDR3 sequences, under 20% of which show up once; approximately 0.97% is in the top ten. The specimen was blood, either unsorted or a sorted T cell fraction (not recorded which). Every receptor here comes from a male donor with ankylosing spondylitis. CDR3s include the opening cysteine and the closing phenylalanine or tryptophan. The order of the fields is clone size, V gene, J gene, D gene, CDR3 DNA, CDR3 protein. The D gene is left open where the match is weak. Not all rows give a size; the values are once, few, many and, for expanded clones, a class.

.,TRBV6-1,TRBJ2-1,TRBD2,TGTGCCAGCAGGGATCTAGCGGGGCTTTACAATGAGCAGTTCTTC,CASRDLAGLYNEQFF
.,TRBV29-1,TRBJ1-2,.,TGCAGCGTTGAGCTCTTCTCTGGCTACACCTTC,CSVELFSGYTF
.,TRBV7-2,TRBJ1-5,.,TGTGCCAGCAGCTTATATCAGGGTCAGCCCCAGCATTTT,CASSLYQGQPQHF
few,TRBV7-9,TRBJ1-1,.,TGTGCCAGCAGCTGGGGGGACTTGGACACTGAAGCTTTCTTT,CASSWGDLDTEAFF
few,TRBV21-1,TRBJ2-1,.,TGTGCCAGCAGCAAAGGACACGCGGATACGGCCTACAGCTCCTACAATGAGCAGTTCTTC,CASSKGHADTAYSSYNEQFF
once,TRBV28,TRBJ1-5,.,TGTGCCGCCACCCCGGGGGTTATGAATCAGCCCCAGCATTTT,CAATPGVMNQPQHF
.,TRBV5-1,TRBJ1-1,.,TGCGCCAGCAGCTTGGGGCAGCTCAACACTGAAGTTTTCTTT,CASSLGQLNTEVFF
few,TRBV7-2,TRBJ2-7,.,TGTGCCAGCAGCCCTCGTCTTGGGGCCTACGAGCAGTACTTC,CASSPRLGAYEQYF
.,TRBV28,TRBJ2-1,TRBD1,TGTGCCAGCAGTTCACCCGGGACAGGAGCTGGGAATGAGCAGTTCTTC,CASSSPGTGAGNEQFF
few,TRBV10-3,TRBJ1-2,.,TGTGCCATCAGTGTGGCAGGGGCGCACCGCTATGGCTACACCTTC,CAISVAGAHRYGYTF
many,TRBV12-3/TRBV12-4,TRBJ2-1,.,TGTGCCGGCGATAGGGACTTCTCCTACAATGAGCAGTTCTTC,CAGDRDFSYNEQFF
many,TRBV6-2/TRBV6-3,TRBJ2-1,TRBD2,TGTGCCAGTTCACCGACTAGCGGGAGCAATGAGCAGTTCTTC,CASSPTSGSNEQFF
many,TRBV5-1,TRBJ2-3,TRBD2,TGCGCCAGCAGCTTCCCCCACGCGGGAGGCAGCACAGATACGCAGTATTTT,CASSFPHAGGSTDTQYF
many,TRBV29-1,TRBJ2-2,.,TGCAGCATTGCCCCTAGCGCGAACACCGGGGAGCTGTTTTTT,CSIAPSANTGELFF
.,TRBV27,TRBJ2-1,TRBD2,TGTGCCAGCACCTTAGCGGGAGGGCCCGGGAATGAGCAGTTCTTC,CASTLAGGPGNEQFF